The clone carrying this TCR beta chain was seen just once. Its target is unknown. V dropped 5 bases and J dropped 1; count of bases not matched to a gene: 7. Germline V gene lookup returns CDR1 GTSNPN and CDR2 SVGIG (reference sequence). There are 15 residues in the CDR3. The data were taken from a study of CD8+ T cells in alopecia areata. Findings and caveats of the study: Researchers report lesional scalp, most notably alopecia totalis/universalis, outstripped normal scalp in clonality.

cDNA prepared by RNA extraction and subsequent reverse transcription served as the template for sequencing. Clones were read by immunoSEQ multiplex PCR, and TCRdb kept only the in-frame ones, dropping some. This sample has around 160,000 clones; over 45% occur once, and the top ten carry about 6.8%. The chain recombines TRBV30 with TRBJ2-2; the match to TRBD2 covers 7 bases. The sequence was obtained from a human donor with alopecia areata. Specimen: CD4+ T cells sorted from blood. The CDR3 loop is CAWVAGRENTGELFF. Here the CDR3 DNA reads TGTGCCTGGGTGGCAGGGAGGGAGAACACCGGGGAGCTGTTTTTT.